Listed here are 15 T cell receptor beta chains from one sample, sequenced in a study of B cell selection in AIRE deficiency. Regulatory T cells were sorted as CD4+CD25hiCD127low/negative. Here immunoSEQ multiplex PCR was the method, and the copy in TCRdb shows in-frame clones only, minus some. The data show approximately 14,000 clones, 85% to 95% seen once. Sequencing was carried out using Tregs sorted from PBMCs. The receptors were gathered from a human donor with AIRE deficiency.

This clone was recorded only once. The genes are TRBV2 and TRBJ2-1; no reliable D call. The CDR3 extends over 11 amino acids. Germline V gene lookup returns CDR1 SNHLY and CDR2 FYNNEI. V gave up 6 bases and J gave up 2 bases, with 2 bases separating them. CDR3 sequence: CASRAYNEQFF. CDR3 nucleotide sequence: TGTGCCAGCAGAGCCTACAATGAGCAGTTCTTC.

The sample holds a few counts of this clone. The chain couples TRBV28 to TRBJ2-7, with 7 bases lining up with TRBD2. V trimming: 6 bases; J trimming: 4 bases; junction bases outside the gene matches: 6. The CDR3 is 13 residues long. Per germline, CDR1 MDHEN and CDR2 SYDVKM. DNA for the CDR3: TGTGCCAGCAGGGGTGGGGGGGTATACGAGCAGTACTTC. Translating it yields CASRGGGVYEQYF. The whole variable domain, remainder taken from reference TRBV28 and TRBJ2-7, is DVKVTQSSRYLVKRTGEKVFLECVQDMDHENMFWYRQDPGLGLRLIYFSYDVKMKEKGDIPEGYSVSREKKERFSLILESASTNQTSMYLCASRGGGVYEQYFGPGTRLTVT.

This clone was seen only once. CDR3 sequence: CAISESGQGGEQFF. The CDR3 DNA sequence: TGTGCCATCAGTGAGTCGGGACAGGGAGGTGAGCAGTTCTTC. The chain combines TRBV10-3 with TRBJ2-1, with 9 bases that match TRBD1. The CDR3 covers 14 residues. V lost 0 bases, J lost 9 bases, and 3 bases stayed unmatched. CDR1 is ENHRY and CDR2 is SYGVKD in the germline V gene.

The CDR3 nucleotides read TGTGCCAGCAGCTTAGGGCCATCTCGGAGCGGAAACACCATATATTTT. Its protein is CASSLGPSRSGNTIYF. V usage is TRBV7-2 and J usage is TRBJ1-3, with unresolved D. V was trimmed by 1 base and J by 4 bases, leaving 14 bases between them. The CDR3 has 16 residues. The V gene's germline CDR1 is SGHTA and CDR2 FQGNSA.

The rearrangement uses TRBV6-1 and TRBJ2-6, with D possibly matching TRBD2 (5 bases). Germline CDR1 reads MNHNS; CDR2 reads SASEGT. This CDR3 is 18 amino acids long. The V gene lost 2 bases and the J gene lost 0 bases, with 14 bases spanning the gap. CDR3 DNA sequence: TGTGCCAGCAGTGAACCAGGAGGCTATGGCTCTGGGGCCAACGTCCTGACTTTC. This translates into CASSEPGGYGSGANVLTF.

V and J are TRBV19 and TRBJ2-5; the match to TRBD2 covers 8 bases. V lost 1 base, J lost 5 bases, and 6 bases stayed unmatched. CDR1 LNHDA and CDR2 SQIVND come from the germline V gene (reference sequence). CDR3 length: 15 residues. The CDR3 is CASSIVGASGETQYF. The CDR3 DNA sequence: TGTGCCAGTAGTATAGTGGGGGCTAGCGGGGAGACCCAGTACTTC.

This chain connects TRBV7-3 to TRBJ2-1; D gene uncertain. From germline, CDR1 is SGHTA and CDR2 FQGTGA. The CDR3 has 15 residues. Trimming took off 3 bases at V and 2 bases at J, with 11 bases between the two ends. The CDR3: CASSFAANAYNEQFF. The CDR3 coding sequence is TGTGCCAGCAGCTTTGCGGCGAACGCCTACAATGAGCAGTTCTTC.

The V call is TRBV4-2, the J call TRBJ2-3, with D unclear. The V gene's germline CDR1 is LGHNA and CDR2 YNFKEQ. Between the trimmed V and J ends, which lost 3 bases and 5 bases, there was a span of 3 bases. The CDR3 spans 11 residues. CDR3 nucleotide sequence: TGTGCCAGCAGCCAGAGAGATACGCAGTATTTT. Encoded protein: CASSQRDTQYF.

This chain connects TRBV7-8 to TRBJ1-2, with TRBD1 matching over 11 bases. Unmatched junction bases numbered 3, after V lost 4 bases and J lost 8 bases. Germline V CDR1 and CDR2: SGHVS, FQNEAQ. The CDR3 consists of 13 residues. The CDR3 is CASSSDRGQGYTF. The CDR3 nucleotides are TGTGCCAGCAGCTCGGACAGGGGGCAGGGCTACACCTTC. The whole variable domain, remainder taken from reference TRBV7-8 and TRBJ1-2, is GAGVSQSPRYKVAKRGQDVALRCDPISGHVSLFWYQQALGQGPEFLTYFQNEAQLDKSGLPSDRFFAERPEGSVSTLKIQRTQQEDSAVYLCASSSDRGQGYTFGSGTRLTVV.

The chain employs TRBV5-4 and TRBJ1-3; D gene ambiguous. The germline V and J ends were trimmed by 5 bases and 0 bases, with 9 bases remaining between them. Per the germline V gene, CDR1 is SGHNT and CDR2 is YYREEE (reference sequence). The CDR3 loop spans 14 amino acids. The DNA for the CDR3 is TGTGCCAGCAGGGACCGGAGCTCTGGAAACACCATATATTTT. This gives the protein CASRDRSSGNTIYF.

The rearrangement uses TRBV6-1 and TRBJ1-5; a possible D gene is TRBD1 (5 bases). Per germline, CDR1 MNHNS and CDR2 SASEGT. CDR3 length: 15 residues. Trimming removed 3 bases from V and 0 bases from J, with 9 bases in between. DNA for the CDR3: TGTGCCAGCAGTGATTCGGGGGATAGCAATCAGCCCCAGCATTTT. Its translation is CASSDSGDSNQPQHF.

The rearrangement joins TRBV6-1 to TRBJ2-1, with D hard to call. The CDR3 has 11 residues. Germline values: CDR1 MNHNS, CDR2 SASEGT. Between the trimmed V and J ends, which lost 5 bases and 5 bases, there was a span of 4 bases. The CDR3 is CASSRDNEQFF. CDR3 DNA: TGTGCCAGCAGTAGGGACAATGAGCAGTTCTTC.

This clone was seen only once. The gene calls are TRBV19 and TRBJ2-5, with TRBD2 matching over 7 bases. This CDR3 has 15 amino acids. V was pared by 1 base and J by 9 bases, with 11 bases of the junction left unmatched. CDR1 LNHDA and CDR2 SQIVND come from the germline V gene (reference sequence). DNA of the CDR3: TGTGCCAGTAGTATAGTTCCAGCGGGACGGCGGGCCCAGTACTTC. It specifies CASSIVPAGRRAQYF.

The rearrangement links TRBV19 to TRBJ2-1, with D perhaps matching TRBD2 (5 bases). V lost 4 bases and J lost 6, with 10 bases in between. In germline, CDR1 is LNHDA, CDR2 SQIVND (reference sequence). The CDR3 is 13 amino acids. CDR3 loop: CASSTTSFNEQFF. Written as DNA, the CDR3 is TGTGCCAGTAGTACCACTAGTTTCAATGAGCAGTTCTTC. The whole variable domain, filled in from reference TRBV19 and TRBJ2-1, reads DGGITQSPKYLFRKEGQNVTLSCEQNLNHDAMYWYRQDPGQGLRLIYYSQIVNDFQKGDIAEGYSVSREKKESFPLTVTSAQKNPTAFYLCASSTTSFNEQFFGPGTRLTVL.

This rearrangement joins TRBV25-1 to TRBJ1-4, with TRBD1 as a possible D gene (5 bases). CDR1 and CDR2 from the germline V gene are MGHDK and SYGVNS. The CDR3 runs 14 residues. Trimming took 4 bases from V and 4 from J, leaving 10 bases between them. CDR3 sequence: CASSGGGSNEKLFF. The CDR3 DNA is TGTGCCAGCAGTGGTGGGGGGAGTAATGAAAAACTGTTTTTT.